This T cell receptor (beta chain) came from a study of blood T cell repertoires in COVID-19. Study-level information: PBMCs, B-cell-depleted T cells, or T cells provided the cDNA or gDNA that made up the material.

Original analysis: Scientists estimated how many nucleated cells there were by amplifying reference gene primers. The data were produced by immunoSEQ multiplex PCR, yet TCRdb's version contains in-frame clones alone and is incomplete. V and J calls and clone size are as listed in that table; D and trimming were resolved from the DNA. The repertoire holds hundreds of thousands of clones, with about 82% as singletons. Looked up from germline, CDR1 is SEHNR and CDR2 is FQNEAQ (reference sequence). Trimming left V 3 bases short and J 7 bases short, with 12 bases between. The CDR3 runs 14 residues. The sequence was obtained from a man in his fifties or sixties with active or convalescent COVID-19. V and J are TRBV7-9 and TRBJ1-4; D is ambiguous. The sample taken for sequencing was peripheral blood. CDR3 in DNA: TGTGCCAGCAGCTTCCGGGGTCTGGGTGAAAAACTGTTTTTT. It translates to CASSFRGLGEKLFF.